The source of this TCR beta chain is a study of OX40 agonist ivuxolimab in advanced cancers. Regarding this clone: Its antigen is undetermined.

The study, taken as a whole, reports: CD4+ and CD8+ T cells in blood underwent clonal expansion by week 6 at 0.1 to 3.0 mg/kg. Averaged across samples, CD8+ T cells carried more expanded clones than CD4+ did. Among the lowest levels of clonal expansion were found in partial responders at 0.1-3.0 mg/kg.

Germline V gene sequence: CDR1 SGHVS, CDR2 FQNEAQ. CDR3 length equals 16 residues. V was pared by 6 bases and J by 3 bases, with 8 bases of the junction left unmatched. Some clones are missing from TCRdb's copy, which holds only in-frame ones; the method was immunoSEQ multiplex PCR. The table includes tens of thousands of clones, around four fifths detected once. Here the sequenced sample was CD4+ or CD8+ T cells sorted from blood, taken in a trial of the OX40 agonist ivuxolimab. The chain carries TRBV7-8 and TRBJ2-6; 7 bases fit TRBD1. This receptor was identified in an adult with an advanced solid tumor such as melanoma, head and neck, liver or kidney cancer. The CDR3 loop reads CASSLLGGGGANVLTF. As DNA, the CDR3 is TGTGCCAGCAGTCTCTTAGGGGGCGGTGGGGCCAACGTCCTGACTTTC.